The clone carrying this T cell receptor beta chain was counted ten times or more. Its antigen is unknown. This sample is drawn from a study of T cells in Graves' hyperthyroidism and ophthalmopathy. Trimming took off 0 bases at V and 0 bases at J, with 11 bases between the two ends. The CDR3 consists of 16 residues. From germline, CDR1 is SGHVS and CDR2 FQNEAQ. Study-wide points: A model using 13 V-J features told ophthalmopathy apart from stable hyperthyroidism.

For Graves' hyperthyroidism to be stable, ophthalmopathy could not progress within 18 months. Fresh peripheral blood, 9.5 to 10 ml of it, supplied the PBMCs. Amplified regions were TCR beta CDR3 sequences from RNA transcripts. The TCR CDR3 first-round RT-PCR relied on the HTBI primer set. TCRdb re-derived calls from the multiplex PCR reads in MiXCR, one entry per CDR3 protein. The sample carries approximately 610,000 distinct CDR3 sequences, 16% recorded once. Sequencing input: blood. The chain links TRBV7-8 to TRBJ1-1; a weak D match, TRBD1 (5 bases). The sequence derives from a woman younger than 35 with Graves' hyperthyroidism. In DNA, the CDR3 is TGTGCCAGCAGCTTAGCGGCCGGACAAATGAACACTGAAGCTTTCTTT. The encoded protein is CASSLAAGQMNTEAFF.